This TCR beta chain originates from a study of cytomegalovirus exposure and HLA in healthy donors listed by TCRdb under 2017. Regarding the study in general: An earlier analysis of roughly 610 of the donors reported under 300 Gb of sequence data and around 100 million unique TCR beta sequences obtained from around 180 million T cells. HLA typing covered class I and class II loci at four-digit resolution. The aim of the study was to test whether cataloging public T cell receptors could identify signatures of past pathogen exposure. In an earlier analysis of about 590 of the donors, high-throughput TCR beta sequencing was used to judge whether each TCR beta V gene segment behaved as functional or pseudogenic. A separate validation cohort of some 130 different subjects was used in addition to the 666-subject first cohort. Five DR-DQ haplotypes were treated as single units for association and clustering because of strong linkage in the cohort. A later genetic analysis used genome-wide SNP genotypes for about three fifths of the 666 donors, treating that subset as a discovery cohort. High-throughput TCR immunosequencing, statistical association of individual TCRs with disease status, and machine learning were combined to predict cytomegalovirus infection status. The study profiled the T cell repertoires of hundreds of subjects by immunosequencing and related them to cytomegalovirus serostatus. Of the 300 to 400 genotyped donors, roughly 85% fell in the genetic ancestry cluster associated with self-reported Caucasian donors. Typing coverage differed by locus: A, B, C, DRB1 and DQB1 were typed in about 620-630 donors, DQA1 in 522, DPA1 in over 600, and DPB1 in 472. Roughly 310 gigabases of sequencing data and around 87 million unique TCR sequences were included in an early release covering 550 to 650 HLA-typed donors. In the later analysis, no new phenotypic data were used to find candidate immune exposures; instead, reliance was placed on TCR beta sequences and their occurrence across donors. On average, roughly 240,000 unique TCR beta nucleotide sequences were sequenced per donor among a few hundred genotyped donors of the cohort, with about 19% of those sequences being non-productive. To study patterns of TCR occurrence, a later analysis re-analyzed previously published TCR beta repertoires from 700 or so donors and added high-resolution HLA genotyping. All discovery cohort repertoires had been generated using a single sequencing platform. Donor age, sex, ethnicity and CMV serostatus were collected together with the repertoire data.

The cohort was made up of about 670 healthy bone marrow donors. Cohort members were all nominally healthy when sampled, although unrecorded immune exposures were likely present. The donor was CMV seronegative and was included in the group of a few hundred seronegative cohort members. A peripheral blood sample was provided by each donor, and peripheral blood mononuclear cells were used for TCR beta sequencing. The Qiagen DNeasy Blood Extraction Kit was used to extract genomic DNA from the blood cell samples. The library relied on the immunoSEQ multiplex PCR assay. For the multiplex PCR, a mixture combining 60 forward primers for TCR Vbeta segments and 13 reverse primers for TCR Jbeta segments was used. A multiplex PCR assay on genomic DNA amplified the CDR3 region of rearranged TCR beta genes. Amplified TCR beta libraries were sequenced as 87-base-pair reads on the Illumina HiSeq System. In the original analysis: A later analysis tallied 80 million to 95 million unique TCR beta chains across the 550 to 850 repertoires, and around 12 million of those chains were shared by two or more donors. Raw reads were error-corrected and collapsed into unique sequences with a nearest-neighbor algorithm that merged closely related sequences to remove PCR and sequencing errors. Alignment of CDR3 sequences to IMGT reference sequences was used to assign V, D and J gene segments. Each retained sequence needed at least a six-nucleotide match to both a V gene segment and a J gene segment. Rearrangements were classified as productive when the CDR3 lacked stop codons and remained in frame with V and J, and all other rearrangements were classified as non-productive. CDR3 was defined according to IMGT convention as the region running from the second conserved V-encoded cysteine to the conserved J-encoded phenylalanine. Sequences without an unambiguous match to a single V gene segment were excluded from the earlier analysis of about 630 of the donors. In an earlier analysis of 500 to 750 of the donors, V segments were called functional above 56.7% productive rearrangements and were called segregating when the between-donor standard deviation exceeded 5%. To diagnose cytomegalovirus status from the catalog of TCR beta chain sequences, a statistical classification framework was built. In a later analysis, V and J genes were assigned by comparing TCR nucleotide sequences against IMGT/GENE-DB human TR gene sequences. In a later analysis, CDR3 sequences and most-parsimonious VDJ recombination scenarios were assigned using the TCRdist pipeline. In a later analysis, every TCR beta chain was defined by the combination of its CDR3 amino acid sequence and its V-gene family, and reads without a unique V-gene family were dropped. In a later analysis, around 650 highly shared, low-generation-probability nucleotide sequences were removed to address suspected cross-contamination and a sequencing artifact. A later analysis calculated a clonal expansion index for each public chain from normalized within-repertoire ranks of inferred template counts. Generation probabilities in a later analysis came from a VDJ recombination model fitted to out-of-frame rearrangements, and those results were checked against IGoR. In a later analysis, TCR-TCR, TCR-HLA and TCR-CMV co-occurrence was scored with hypergeometric tests, and a repertoire-size bias correction was applied to TCR pairs. To estimate false discovery rates, a later analysis permuted the HLA or CMV assignments 20 times. In a later analysis, co-occurring TCRs were grouped with DBSCAN, and TCRdist sequence similarity was added when clustering was performed within HLA-allele-positive subsets. For co-occurrence clustering, repertoires with fewer than 30,000 or more than 120,000 public chains were excluded, along with about five repertoires with anomalous nucleotide sharing. TCRdb obtained this table from immuneACCESS and retained in-frame rearrangements with V and J assigned. These tables miss some clones; where compared with another copy, unresolved V genes account for less than half of the shortfall, and the remainder is unexplained. That table is the source of V, J and clone size, and D and trimming were worked out from the DNA. This sample comprises about 170,000 clones, around 85% of them detected only once. The top ten clonotypes cover 1% of the sample.

Beyond this particular receptor, the publication reports: A later analysis found that HLA-associated TCR beta chains were more clonally expanded and had lower generation probabilities than equally common non-associated chains. At a false discovery rate of 0.05, a later analysis linked some 18,000 TCR beta sequences to specific HLA alleles. A further reported finding was that TCR beta sequences accurately predicted the HLA-A and HLA-B alleles for most subjects in the first cohort. In a later analysis, most CMV-associated TCR beta chains were found to appear HLA-restricted, with HLA associations seemingly driven largely by CMV exposure. Because HLA typing was unavailable for some donors at each locus, only the typed subset was used in association tests. Immune exposure information for the cohort was limited to CMV serostatus. An association between a missense DCLRE1C variant and V-gene and J-gene trimming of TCR beta chains was found in a later genetic analysis and replicated in an independent cohort. In a later analysis, the rate of TCR association differed among HLA loci, with DRB1 alleles having the most associated TCRs and HLA-C alleles having the fewest. Three of the identified cytomegalovirus-associated TCR beta chains were confirmed in vitro to be specific for cytomegalovirus antigens. The classifier was reported to diagnose cytomegalovirus status with high specificity and sensitivity in both the original cohort and the validation cohort. Presence/absence analyses assumed roughly uniform sequencing depth across donors, an assumption that may not hold. The authors suggested that the approach could potentially be generalized to other disease states and immunological phenotypes. Strong co-occurrence of HLA alleles, especially DR and DQ, made assigning TCR associations to individual alleles difficult. Correlated functional status among segregating V segments might reflect linkage disequilibrium, but an unknown experimental factor could not be ruled out. Most TCR sequences were seen in very few donors, while some public TCRs were found in many individuals. A cluster of highly shared sequence variants was judged likely to represent a technical artifact of the sequencing pipeline. Because counts were too low, approximately 18 rarely observed V segments, including chromosome 9 orphons, were excluded from the earlier analysis of around 640 of the donors. In an earlier analysis of around 600 of the donors, most TCR beta V segments appeared in productive rearrangements about 87% or about 30% of the time, broadly matching IMGT annotations. A later analysis reported that several top co-occurrence clusters appeared linked to parvovirus B19, influenza, CMV and Epstein-Barr virus. The 87-base-pair reads could not distinguish some IMGT-functional V segments, including TRBV6-2 and TRBV6-3, so those segments were excluded. This cohort had only TCR beta chains sequenced, and the lack of alpha or paired-chain data limited which features could be detected. A later genetic analysis reported fewer N-insertions in productive TCRs among donors in an Asian-associated ancestry cluster than the roughly 700-donor mean. The study gave a list of 150 to 200 TCR beta chains associated with cytomegalovirus.

Remarks on this clone: Its target antigen remains unknown. No base quality information exists; no much larger clone differs at one position.

Spanning cysteine to phenylalanine, the CDR3 consists of 14 amino acids. The only DNA kept is the CDR3, 42 bases in frame from the first base. Unmatched junction bases come to 5, with V trimmed by 1 base and J by 6 bases. Sequences MGHRA (CDR1) and YSYEKL (CDR2) are obtained from the germline V gene. Sequenced: PBMCs. The source is a boy between 2 and 10 years old in good health and CMV-seronegative. The V and J segments used are TRBV4-1 and TRBJ2-5, and TRBD1 aligns with 7 junction nucleotides. Here is the DNA: TGCGCCAGCAGCCAAGTACAGGGGCGGCAGACCCAGTACTTC. This encodes CASSQVQGRQTQYF.